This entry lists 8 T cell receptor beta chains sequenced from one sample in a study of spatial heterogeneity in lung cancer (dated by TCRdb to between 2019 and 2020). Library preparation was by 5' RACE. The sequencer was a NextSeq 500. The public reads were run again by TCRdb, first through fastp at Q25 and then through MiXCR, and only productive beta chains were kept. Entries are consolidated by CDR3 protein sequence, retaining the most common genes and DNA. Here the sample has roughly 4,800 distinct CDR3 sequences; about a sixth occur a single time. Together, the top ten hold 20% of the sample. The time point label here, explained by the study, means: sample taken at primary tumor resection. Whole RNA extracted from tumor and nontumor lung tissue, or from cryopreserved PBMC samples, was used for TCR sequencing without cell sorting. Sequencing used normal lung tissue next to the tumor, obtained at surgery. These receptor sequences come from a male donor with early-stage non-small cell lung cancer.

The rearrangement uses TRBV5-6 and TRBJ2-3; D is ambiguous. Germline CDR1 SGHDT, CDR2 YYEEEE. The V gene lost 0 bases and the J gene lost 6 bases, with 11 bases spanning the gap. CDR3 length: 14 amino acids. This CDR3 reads CASSLVGSEDTQYF. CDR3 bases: TGTGCCAGCAGCTTGGTGGGTTCCGAGGATACGCAGTATTTT. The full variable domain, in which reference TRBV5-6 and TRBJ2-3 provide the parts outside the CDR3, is DAGVTQSPTHLIKTRGQQVTLRCSPKSGHDTVSWYQQALGQGPQFIFQYYEEEERQRGNFPDRFSGHQFPNYSSELNVNALLLGDSALYLCASSLVGSEDTQYFGPGTRLTVL.

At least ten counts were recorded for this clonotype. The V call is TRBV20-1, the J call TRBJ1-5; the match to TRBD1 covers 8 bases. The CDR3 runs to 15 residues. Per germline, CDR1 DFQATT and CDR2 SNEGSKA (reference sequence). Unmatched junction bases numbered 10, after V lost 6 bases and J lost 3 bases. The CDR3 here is CSAAGQGENNQPQHF. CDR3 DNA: TGCAGTGCCGCAGGACAGGGTGAAAACAATCAGCCCCAGCATTTT.

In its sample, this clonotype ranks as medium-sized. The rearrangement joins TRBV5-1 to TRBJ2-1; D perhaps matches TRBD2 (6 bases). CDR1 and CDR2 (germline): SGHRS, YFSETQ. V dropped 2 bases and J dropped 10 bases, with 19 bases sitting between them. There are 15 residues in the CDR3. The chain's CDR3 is CASSLGAGASEEQFF. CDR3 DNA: TGCGCCAGCAGCTTAGGGGCCGGTGCTAGCGAAGAGCAGTTCTTC.

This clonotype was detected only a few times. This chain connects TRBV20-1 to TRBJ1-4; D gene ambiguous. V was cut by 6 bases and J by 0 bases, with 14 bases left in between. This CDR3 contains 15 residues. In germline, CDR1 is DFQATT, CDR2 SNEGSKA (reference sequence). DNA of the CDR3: TGCAGTGCCTTGCTTACGAGGGCAACTAATGAAAAACTGTTTTTT. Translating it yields CSALLTRATNEKLFF.

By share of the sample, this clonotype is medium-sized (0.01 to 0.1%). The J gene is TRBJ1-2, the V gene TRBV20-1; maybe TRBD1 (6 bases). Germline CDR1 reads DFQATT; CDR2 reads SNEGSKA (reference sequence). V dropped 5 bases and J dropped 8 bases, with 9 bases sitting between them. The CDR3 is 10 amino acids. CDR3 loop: CSAHRVGYTF. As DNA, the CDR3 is TGCAGTGCTCACAGGGTCGGCTACACCTTC.

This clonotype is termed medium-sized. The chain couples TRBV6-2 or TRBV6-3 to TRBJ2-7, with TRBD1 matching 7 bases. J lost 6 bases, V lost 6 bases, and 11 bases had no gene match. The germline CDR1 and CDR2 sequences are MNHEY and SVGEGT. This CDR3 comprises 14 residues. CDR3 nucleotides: TGTGCCAGCAGGGCACGACAGGGCAAGTTCGAGCAGTACGTC. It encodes CASRARQGKFEQYV.

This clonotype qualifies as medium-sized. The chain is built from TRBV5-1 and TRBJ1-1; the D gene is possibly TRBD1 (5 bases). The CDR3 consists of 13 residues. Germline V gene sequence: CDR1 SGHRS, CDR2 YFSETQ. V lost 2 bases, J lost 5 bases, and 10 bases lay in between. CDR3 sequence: CASSFLGETEAFF. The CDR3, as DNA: TGCGCCAGCAGCTTTCTAGGGGAAACTGAAGCTTTCTTT.

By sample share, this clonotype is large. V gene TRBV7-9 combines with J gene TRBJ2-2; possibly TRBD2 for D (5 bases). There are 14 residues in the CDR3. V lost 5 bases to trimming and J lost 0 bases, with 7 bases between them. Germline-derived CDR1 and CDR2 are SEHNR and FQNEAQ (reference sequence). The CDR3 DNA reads TGTGCCAGCAGCACCGGGACGAACACCGGGGAGCTGTTTTTT. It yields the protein CASSTGTNTGELFF.